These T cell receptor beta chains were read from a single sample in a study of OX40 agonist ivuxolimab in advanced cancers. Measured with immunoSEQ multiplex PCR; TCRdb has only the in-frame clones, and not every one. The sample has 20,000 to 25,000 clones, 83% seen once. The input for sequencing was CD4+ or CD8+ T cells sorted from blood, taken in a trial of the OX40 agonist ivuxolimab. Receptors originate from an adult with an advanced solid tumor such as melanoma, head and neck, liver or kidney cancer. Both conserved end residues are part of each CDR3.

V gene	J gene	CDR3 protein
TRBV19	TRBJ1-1	CASSWTNTEAFF
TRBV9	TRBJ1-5	CASSPTGGDQPQHF
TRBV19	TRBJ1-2	CASSLTGGTKDGYTF
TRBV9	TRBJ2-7	CASSLGVLAGGEQYF
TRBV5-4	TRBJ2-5	CASSGSGLQETQYF
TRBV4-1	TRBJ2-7	CASSQRQVPSSYEQYF
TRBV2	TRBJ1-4	CASSEKTGDNEKLFF
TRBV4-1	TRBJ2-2	CASSTRQGGTGELFF
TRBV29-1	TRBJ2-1	CSVGVSLTYNEQFF
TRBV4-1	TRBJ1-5	CASSRGLNQPQHF
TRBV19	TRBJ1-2	CASSISRFGGYGYTF
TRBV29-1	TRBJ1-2	CSFAAPGVPTSYGYTF
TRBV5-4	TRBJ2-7	CASSLTTGKSYEQYF
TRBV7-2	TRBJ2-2	CASSLGGVFTGELFF
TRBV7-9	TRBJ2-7	CASSFGRGSYEQYF